The T cell receptor (beta chain) under discussion was sequenced for a study of CD8 T cells in ankylosing spondylitis. In its sample, this clonotype was seen many times. Its antigen is unidentified. The ends were cut back, 2 bases at V and 0 bases at J, with 11 bases in the middle. Germline CDR1 is KGHSH and CDR2 is LQKENI. The CDR3 extends over 17 amino acids. Whole-study results and caveats: Disease-linked clones bore a CD8+ phenotype, appearing relatively rarely in peripheral blood. Enrichment of disease-linked clones was reportedly significant in matched ankylosing spondylitis synovial fluid.

Making the TCR beta libraries involved quantitative 5'-RACE with molecular barcodes. TCRdb called the 5' RACE reads again in MiXCR, with one record for every CDR3 protein. The sample holds some 220,000 distinct CDR3 sequences, approximately 7.6% seen once. This chain uses TRBV18 with TRBJ2-6, with TRBD1 as a possible D gene (6 bases). The sample comprised blood, either unsorted or a sorted T cell fraction (not recorded which). The clonotype comes from a female donor with ankylosing spondylitis or in good health (not recorded which). CDR3 in amino acids: CASSPNHRVSGANVLTF. CDR3 nucleotide sequence: TGTGCCAGCTCACCAAATCACAGGGTCTCTGGGGCCAACGTCCTGACTTTC.